The 15 T cell receptor beta chains listed next were all sequenced from one sample in a study of Graves' ophthalmopathy and Graves' hyperthyroidism. The TCR beta CDR3 regions underwent amplification from RNA transcripts. HTBI-primed RT-PCR formed the first round, and a multiplex PCR formed the second. Using its own MiXCR run on the multiplex PCR reads, TCRdb lists one record per CDR3 protein. The profile shows about 740,000 distinct CDR3 sequences, 40% of them singletons. Specimen: peripheral blood. The receptors were sampled from an adult man with Graves' ophthalmopathy.

In this sample, this clonotype turned up many times. The V gene is TRBV7-2, the J gene TRBJ1-6; no clear D. CDR1 SGHTA and CDR2 FQGNSA come from the germline V gene. The CDR3 consists of 16 residues. Trimming removed 5 bases from V and 7 bases from J, with 18 bases in between. This chain's CDR3 is CASSVLSLTLNSPLHF. The CDR3 nucleotides read TGTGCCAGCAGCGTACTCTCGCTGACCTTAAATTCACCCCTCCACTTT.

This clonotype was observed at least ten times. This sequence joins TRBV29-1 and TRBJ1-1; no clear D. Germline V gene data show CDR1 as SQVTM and CDR2 as ANQGSEA. The CDR3 has 12 amino acids. The V gene lost 6 bases and the J gene lost 8 bases, with 16 bases spanning the gap. CDR3 loop: CSVAAYRSEAFF. The CDR3 bases are TGCAGCGTCGCGGCTTACCGGAGCGAAGCTTTCTTT.

On this clonotype itself: A much larger clone lies one base from this, so it may be a read error. The chain recombines TRBV10-2 with TRBJ2-6, with D perhaps TRBD1 (5 bases). This CDR3 comprises 15 residues. From germline, CDR1 is WSHSY and CDR2 SAAADI. The CDR3 DNA reads as TGCGCCAGCAGTGAATCAGTTTCTGGGGCCGACGTCCTGACTTTC. Translated: CASSESVSGADVLTF.

In this sample, this clonotype turned up many times. CDR3 amino acids: CASSVSTVNTEAFF. The CDR3 nucleotides read TGTGCCAGCAGCGTCTCGACAGTTAACACTGAAGCTTTCTTT. This chain links TRBV9 with TRBJ1-1; weak D call: TRBD1 (5 bases). Deletions cut 2 bases from V and 2 bases from J, with 10 bases between. The germline CDR1 and CDR2 sequences are SGDLS and YYNGEE. The CDR3 spans 14 residues.

This clonotype has just a few counts. The chain recombines TRBV7-9 with TRBJ2-6; maybe TRBD1 (5 bases). With 4 bases removed from V and 2 bases from J, the gap between germline ends came to 12 bases. This CDR3 spans 16 amino acids. Per germline, CDR1 SEHNR and CDR2 FQNEAQ (reference sequence). CDR3 region: CASSSQGPAGANVLTF. CDR3 bases: TGTGCCAGCAGCTCCCAGGGTCCCGCTGGGGCCAACGTCCTGACTTTC.

This clonotype turned up a few times. The chain carries TRBV5-1 and TRBJ1-5; no definite D call. This CDR3 spans 16 amino acids. Germline V gene sequence: CDR1 SGHRS, CDR2 YFSETQ. Trimming removed 4 bases at V and 4 bases at J, with 18 bases between. The CDR3 DNA sequence: TGCGCCAGCAGCCTGGACGGGAACGTAGGGAATCAGCCCCAGCATTTT. This codes for CASSLDGNVGNQPQHF.

V gene TRBV29-1 combines with J gene TRBJ2-5, with unresolved D. Germline V lookup: CDR1 SQVTM, CDR2 ANQGSEA. The CDR3 is 14 amino acids. Trimming removed 3 bases from V and 5 bases from J, with 16 bases in between. DNA of the CDR3: TGCAGCGTTGACGGGTACCCTCCGAGGGAGACCCAGTACTTC. Translating it yields CSVDGYPPRETQYF.

This clonotype was observed a handful of times. This rearrangement joins TRBV9 to TRBJ1-1; D unclear. V lost 0 bases, J lost 0 bases, and 12 bases lay in between. Germline values: CDR1 SGDLS, CDR2 YYNGEE. This CDR3 comprises 16 residues. Here the CDR3 reads CASSVGAATVNTEAFF. The CDR3 DNA reads TGTGCCAGCAGCGTAGGGGCAGCAACGGTGAACACTGAAGCTTTCTTT.

This clonotype was found many times. The CDR3 sequence: CSVEELGSGANVLTF. The CDR3 coding sequence is TGCAGCGTTGAAGAATTAGGGTCTGGGGCCAACGTCCTGACTTTC. This chain links TRBV29-1 with TRBJ2-6; no clear D gene. The germline V gene has CDR1 SQVTM and CDR2 ANQGSEA. V was cut by 0 bases and J by 1 base, with 7 bases left in between. The CDR3 spans 15 residues.

Comment on this clonotype: A read error may explain this, as a much larger clone is one base away. The chain has TRBV7-2 and TRBJ2-6, with D perhaps matching TRBD1 (5 bases). Germline assignment: CDR1 SGHTA and CDR2 FQGNSA. The CDR3 spans 16 residues. CDR3 DNA sequence: TGTGCCAGCAGCTTATCGGCAGGGTCTGGGACCAACGTCCTGACTTTC. It specifies CASSLSAGSGTNVLTF.

This clonotype has a handful of counts. This chain joins TRBV7-8 and TRBJ1-6; D gene ambiguous. The ends were cut back, 6 bases at V and 7 bases at J, with 19 bases in the middle. The CDR3 extends over 16 amino acids. CDR1 SGHVS and CDR2 FQNEAQ come from the germline V gene. CDR3 in DNA: TGTGCCAGCAGTTACAGACCCGGGAGAGGGAATTCACCCCTCCACTTT. Its protein product is CASSYRPGRGNSPLHF.

This clonotype was counted many times. V gene TRBV7-8 combines with J gene TRBJ2-2, with D unclear. The germline V gene has CDR1 SGHVS and CDR2 FQNEAQ. Between the trimmed V and J ends, which lost 3 bases and 5 bases, there was a span of 7 bases. CDR3 length: 13 amino acids. The CDR3 sequence is CASSLRLTGELFF. The DNA of the CDR3 is TGTGCCAGCAGCTTGCGCCTTACCGGGGAGCTGTTTTTT.

This clonotype was recorded a few times. J is TRBJ2-5 and V is TRBV20-1; D possibly corresponds to TRBD1 (5 bases). CDR1 DFQATT and CDR2 SNEGSKA come from the germline V gene (reference sequence). The CDR3 totals 14 residues. With 3 bases removed from V and 3 bases from J, the gap between germline ends came to 14 bases. The CDR3 loop reads CSASLEGVEETQYF. The CDR3 DNA reads TGCAGTGCTAGTCTAGAAGGGGTCGAAGAGACCCAGTACTTC.

The V gene is TRBV10-1, the J gene TRBJ2-7, with a weak D call TRBD2 (6 bases). Germline CDR1 reads WNHNN; CDR2 reads SYGVQD (reference sequence). The ends were cut back, 6 bases at V and 0 bases at J, with 15 bases in the middle. The CDR3 consists of 15 residues. The CDR3: CASSLGLGGSYEQYF. As DNA, the CDR3 is TGCGCCAGCAGCTTGGGACTCGGGGGCTCCTACGAGCAGTACTTC.

This clonotype was detected only once. CDR3 sequence (DNA): TGCAGTGCAACAGGACAGGGGGCGACTTACGAGCAGTACTTC. Translation: CSATGQGATYEQYF. The chain couples TRBV20-1 to TRBJ2-5; 11 nucleotides match TRBD1. The better agreement between TRBJ2-7 and the DNA end casts doubt on the J call. The CDR3 covers 14 residues. Germline V CDR1 and CDR2: DFQATT, SNEGSKA (reference sequence).